These 3 T cell receptor beta chains were sequenced from one sample in a study of TIL therapy for anti-PD-1-resistant metastatic lung cancer. This was the immunoSEQ v3 assay. Sequencing was performed with immunoSEQ multiplex PCR; in TCRdb, only in-frame clones are kept and a portion is missing. Among around 50,000 clones, around four fifths were seen once, and the ten largest hold around 1.7%. The time point is: pre-treatment sample, taken before nivolumab and TIL therapy. The input for sequencing was blood, taken at baseline. All receptors come from a person between 25 and 80 years old with non-small cell lung cancer.

The chain joins TRBV30 to TRBJ2-1; 11 bases fit TRBD2. The CDR3 is 17 residues long. The germline gives CDR1 GTSNPN, CDR2 SVGIG (reference sequence). Germline trimming cut 3 bases from V and 1 base from J; bases unmatched to any gene: 8. Here the CDR3 reads CAWRGPSGRWSYNEQFF. The CDR3 DNA reads as TGTGCCTGGAGAGGTCCTAGCGGGAGGTGGTCCTACAATGAGCAGTTCTTC. The full variable domain, its missing parts supplied by reference TRBV30 and TRBJ2-1, is SQTIHQWPATLVQPVGSPLSLECTVEGTSNPNLYWYRQAAGRGLQLLFYSVGIGQISSEVPQNLSASRPQDRQFILSSKKLLLSDSGFYLCAWRGPSGRWSYNEQFFGPGTRLTVL.

V gene TRBV18 combines with J gene TRBJ1-4; D gene uncertain. Germline CDR1 reads KGHSH; CDR2 reads LQKENI. The CDR3 consists of 13 residues. V was cut by 2 bases and J by 5 bases, with 6 bases left in between. This CDR3 reads CASSPGLNEKLFF. CDR3 DNA sequence: TGTGCCAGCTCACCAGGCCTAAATGAAAAACTGTTTTTT.

This clone was counted only a few times. The genes are TRBV5-1 and TRBJ2-1, with D unclear. V dropped 3 bases and J dropped 1 base, with 14 bases sitting between them. CDR3 size: 16 residues. The germline V gene encodes CDR1 SGHRS and CDR2 YFSETQ. This CDR3 reads CASSSRPPVSYNEQFF. The CDR3 DNA reads as TGCGCCAGCAGCTCCCGACCCCCGGTATCCTACAATGAGCAGTTCTTC.